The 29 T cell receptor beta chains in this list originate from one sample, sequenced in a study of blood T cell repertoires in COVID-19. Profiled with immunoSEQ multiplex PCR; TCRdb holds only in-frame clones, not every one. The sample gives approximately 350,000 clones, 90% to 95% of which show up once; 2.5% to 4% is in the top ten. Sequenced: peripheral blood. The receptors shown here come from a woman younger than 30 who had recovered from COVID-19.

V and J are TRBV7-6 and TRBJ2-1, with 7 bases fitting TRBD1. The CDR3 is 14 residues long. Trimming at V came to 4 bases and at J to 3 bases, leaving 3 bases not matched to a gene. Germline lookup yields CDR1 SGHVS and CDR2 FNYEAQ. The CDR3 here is CASSSRQGYNEQFF. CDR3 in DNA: TGTGCCAGCAGCTCCCGACAGGGCTACAATGAGCAGTTCTTC.

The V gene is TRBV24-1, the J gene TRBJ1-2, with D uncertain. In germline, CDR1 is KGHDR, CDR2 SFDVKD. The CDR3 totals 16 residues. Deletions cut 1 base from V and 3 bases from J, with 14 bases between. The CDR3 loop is CATSDFSLGSHYGYTF. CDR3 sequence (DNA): TGTGCCACCAGTGATTTCTCGTTGGGCAGCCACTATGGCTACACCTTC.

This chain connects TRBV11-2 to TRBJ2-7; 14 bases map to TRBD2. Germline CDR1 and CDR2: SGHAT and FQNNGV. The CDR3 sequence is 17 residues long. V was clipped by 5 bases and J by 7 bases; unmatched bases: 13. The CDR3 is CASSVSGLAGGRGEQYV. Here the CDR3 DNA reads TGTGCCAGCAGCGTAAGCGGACTAGCGGGAGGCCGGGGGGAGCAGTACGTC.

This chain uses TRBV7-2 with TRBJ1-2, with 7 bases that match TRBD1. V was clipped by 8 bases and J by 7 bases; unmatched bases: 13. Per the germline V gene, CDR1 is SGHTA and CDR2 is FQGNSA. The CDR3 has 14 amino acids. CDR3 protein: CASGIGGEVSGYTF. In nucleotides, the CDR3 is TGTGCCAGCGGAATAGGGGGCGAGGTGTCTGGCTACACCTTC.

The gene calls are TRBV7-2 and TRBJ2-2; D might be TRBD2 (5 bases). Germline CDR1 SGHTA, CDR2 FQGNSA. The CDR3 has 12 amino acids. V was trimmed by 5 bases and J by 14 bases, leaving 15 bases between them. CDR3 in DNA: TGTGCCAGCAGCCTCGGAGGTAGCCAACTGTTTTTT. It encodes CASSLGGSQLFF.

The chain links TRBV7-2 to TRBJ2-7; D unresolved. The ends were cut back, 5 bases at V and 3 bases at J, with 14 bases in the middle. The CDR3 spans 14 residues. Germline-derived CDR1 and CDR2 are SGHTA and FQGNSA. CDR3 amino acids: CASSESPSLYEQYV. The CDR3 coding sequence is TGTGCCAGCAGCGAGAGCCCGAGCCTCTACGAGCAGTACGTC.

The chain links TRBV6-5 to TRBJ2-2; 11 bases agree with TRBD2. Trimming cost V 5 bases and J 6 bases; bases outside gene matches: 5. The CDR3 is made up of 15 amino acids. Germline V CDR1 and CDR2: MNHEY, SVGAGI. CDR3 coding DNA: TGTGCCAGCAGTCATAGCGGGAGGGCTTCCGGGGAGCTGTTTTTT. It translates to CASSHSGRASGELFF.

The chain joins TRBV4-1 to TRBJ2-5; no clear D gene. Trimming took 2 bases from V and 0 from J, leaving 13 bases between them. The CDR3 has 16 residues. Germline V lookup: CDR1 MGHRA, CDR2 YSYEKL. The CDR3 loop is CASSQTPQSYQETQYF. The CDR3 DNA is TGCGCCAGCAGCCAAACACCTCAGTCGTACCAAGAGACCCAGTACTTC.

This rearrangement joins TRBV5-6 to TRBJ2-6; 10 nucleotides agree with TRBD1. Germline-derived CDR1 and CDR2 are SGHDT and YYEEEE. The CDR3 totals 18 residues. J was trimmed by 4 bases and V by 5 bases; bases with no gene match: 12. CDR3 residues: CASRAPGQGFGGANVLTF. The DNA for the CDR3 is TGTGCCAGCAGGGCTCCGGGACAGGGGTTTGGGGGGGCCAACGTCCTGACTTTC.

This CDR3 is CASSSGLASNEQFF. CDR3 nucleotides: TGTGCCAGCAGTTCGGGACTAGCATCCAATGAGCAGTTCTTC. The chain recombines TRBV27 with TRBJ2-1; 9 bases agree with TRBD2. This CDR3 is built from 14 residues. V shed 4 bases and J 6 bases; nucleotides not matched to a gene: 4. The germline CDR1 and CDR2 sequences are MNHEY and SMNVEV (reference sequence).

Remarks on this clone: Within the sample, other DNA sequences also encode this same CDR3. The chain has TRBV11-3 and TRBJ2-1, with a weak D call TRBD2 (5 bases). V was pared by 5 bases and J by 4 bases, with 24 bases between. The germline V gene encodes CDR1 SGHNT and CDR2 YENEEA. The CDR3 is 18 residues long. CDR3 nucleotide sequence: TGTGCCAGCAGCCTACTGGCGGGTATTAGGTTGGGTTACAATGAGCAGTTCTTC. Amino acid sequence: CASSLLAGIRLGYNEQFF.

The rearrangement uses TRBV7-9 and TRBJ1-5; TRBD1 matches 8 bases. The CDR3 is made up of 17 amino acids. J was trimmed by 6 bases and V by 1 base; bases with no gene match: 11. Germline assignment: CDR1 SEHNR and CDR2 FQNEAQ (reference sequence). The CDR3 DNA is TGTGCCAGCAGCTTAGTTTTGGCAGGGGGCTCGTCTCAGCCCCAGCATTTT. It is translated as CASSLVLAGGSSQPQHF.

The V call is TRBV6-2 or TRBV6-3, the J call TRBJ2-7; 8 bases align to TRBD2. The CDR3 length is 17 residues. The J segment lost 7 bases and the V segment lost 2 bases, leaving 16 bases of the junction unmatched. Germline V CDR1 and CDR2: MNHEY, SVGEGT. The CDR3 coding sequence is TGTGCCAGCAGTTACCATCTGGGAGCGGGAGTTGTGGGGGAGCAGTACGTC. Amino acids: CASSYHLGAGVVGEQYV.

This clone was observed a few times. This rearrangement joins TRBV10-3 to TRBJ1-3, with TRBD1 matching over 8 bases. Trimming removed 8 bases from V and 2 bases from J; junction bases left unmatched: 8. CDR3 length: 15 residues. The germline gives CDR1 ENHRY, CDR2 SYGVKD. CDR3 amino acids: CAIRGQGGPGNTIYF. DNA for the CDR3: TGTGCCATCCGCGGACAGGGCGGCCCTGGAAACACCATATATTTT.

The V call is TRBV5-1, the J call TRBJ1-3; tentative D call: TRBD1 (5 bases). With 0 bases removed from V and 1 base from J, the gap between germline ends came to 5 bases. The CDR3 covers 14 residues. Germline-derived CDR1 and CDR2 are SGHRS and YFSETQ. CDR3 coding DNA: TGCGCCAGCAGCTTGGACAGGTCTGGAAACACCATATATTTT. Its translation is CASSLDRSGNTIYF.

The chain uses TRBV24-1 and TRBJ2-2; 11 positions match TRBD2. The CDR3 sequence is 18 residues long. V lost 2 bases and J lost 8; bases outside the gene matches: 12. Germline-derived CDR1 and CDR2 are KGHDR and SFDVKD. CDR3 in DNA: TGTGCCACCAGTGATTCCGGGACTAGCGGCCTTATACGAGGGGAGCTGTTTTTT. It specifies CATSDSGTSGLIRGELFF.

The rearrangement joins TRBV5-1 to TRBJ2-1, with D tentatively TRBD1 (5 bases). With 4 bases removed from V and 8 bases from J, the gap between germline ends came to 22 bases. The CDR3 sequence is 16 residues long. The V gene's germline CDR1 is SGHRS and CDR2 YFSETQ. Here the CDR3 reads CASSPISGYGADEQFF. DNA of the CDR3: TGCGCCAGCAGCCCGATTTCAGGCTATGGGGCGGATGAGCAGTTCTTC. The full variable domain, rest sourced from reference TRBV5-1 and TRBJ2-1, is KAGVTQTPRYLIKTRGQQVTLSCSPISGHRSVSWYQQTPGQGLQFLFEYFSETQRNKGNFPGRFSGRQFSNSRSEMNVSTLELGDSALYLCASSPISGYGADEQFFGPGTRLTVL.

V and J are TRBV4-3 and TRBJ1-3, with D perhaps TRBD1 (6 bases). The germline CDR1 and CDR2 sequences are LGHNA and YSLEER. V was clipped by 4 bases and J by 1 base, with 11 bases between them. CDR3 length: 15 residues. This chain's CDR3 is CASSLGQSSGNTIYF. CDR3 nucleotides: TGCGCCAGCAGCCTCGGACAGTCTTCTGGAAACACCATATATTTT.

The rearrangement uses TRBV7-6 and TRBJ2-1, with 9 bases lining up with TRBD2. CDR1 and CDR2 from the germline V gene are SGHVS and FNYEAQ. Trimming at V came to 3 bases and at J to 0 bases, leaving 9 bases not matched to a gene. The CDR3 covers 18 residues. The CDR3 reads CASSLTSGATSSYNEQFF. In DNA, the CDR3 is TGTGCCAGCAGCTTGACTAGCGGAGCGACGAGCTCCTACAATGAGCAGTTCTTC.

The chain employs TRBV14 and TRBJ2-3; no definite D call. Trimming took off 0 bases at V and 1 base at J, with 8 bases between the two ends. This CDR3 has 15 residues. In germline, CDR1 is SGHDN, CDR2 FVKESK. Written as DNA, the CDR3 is TGTGCCAGCAGCCAAGACGGGTGGGGCACAGATACGCAGTATTTT. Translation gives CASSQDGWGTDTQYF.

The CDR3 nucleotides are TGTGCCAGCAAAAAACAGGGCGCCGGTGAAAAACTGTTTTTT. The encoded protein is CASKKQGAGEKLFF. The chain is built from TRBV25-1 and TRBJ1-4, with D possibly being TRBD1 (6 bases). The germline CDR1 and CDR2 sequences are MGHDK and SYGVNS. There are 14 residues in the CDR3. With 7 bases removed from V and 7 bases from J, the gap between germline ends came to 16 bases.

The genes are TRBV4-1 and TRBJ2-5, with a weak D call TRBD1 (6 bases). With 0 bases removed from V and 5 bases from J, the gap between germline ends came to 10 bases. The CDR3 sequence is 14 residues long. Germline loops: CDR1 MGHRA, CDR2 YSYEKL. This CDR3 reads CASSQDGQGETQYF. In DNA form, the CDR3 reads TGCGCCAGCAGCCAAGATGGGCAGGGGGAGACCCAGTACTTC.

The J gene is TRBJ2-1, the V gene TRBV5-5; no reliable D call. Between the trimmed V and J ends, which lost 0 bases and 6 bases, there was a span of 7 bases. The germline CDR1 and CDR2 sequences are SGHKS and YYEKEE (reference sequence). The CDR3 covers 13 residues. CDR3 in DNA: TGTGCCAGCAGCTTGGTAGCTTTCAATGAGCAGTTCTTC. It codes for CASSLVAFNEQFF.

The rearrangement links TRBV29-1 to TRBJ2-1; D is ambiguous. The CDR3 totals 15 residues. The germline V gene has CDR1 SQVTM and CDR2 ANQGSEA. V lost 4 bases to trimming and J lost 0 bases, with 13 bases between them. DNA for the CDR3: TGCAGCGTTGGATATGCGGCAAGCTCCTACAATGAGCAGTTCTTC. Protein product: CSVGYAASSYNEQFF.

CDR3 in amino acids: CASSEWGHPATGELFF. CDR3 coding DNA: TGTGCCAGCAGTGAATGGGGCCACCCAGCCACCGGGGAGCTGTTTTTT. V is TRBV6-1 and J is TRBJ2-2; tentative D call: TRBD1 (5 bases). Looked up from germline, CDR1 is MNHNS and CDR2 is SASEGT. Trimming pared 2 bases from V and 4 bases from J, leaving 14 bases between. This CDR3 has 16 amino acids.

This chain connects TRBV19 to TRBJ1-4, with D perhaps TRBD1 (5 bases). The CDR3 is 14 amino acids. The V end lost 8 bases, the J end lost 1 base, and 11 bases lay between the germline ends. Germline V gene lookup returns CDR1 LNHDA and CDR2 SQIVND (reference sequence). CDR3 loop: CASSGGGTNEKLFF. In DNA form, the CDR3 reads TGTGCCAGTTCCGGGGGAGGAACTAATGAAAAACTGTTTTTT.

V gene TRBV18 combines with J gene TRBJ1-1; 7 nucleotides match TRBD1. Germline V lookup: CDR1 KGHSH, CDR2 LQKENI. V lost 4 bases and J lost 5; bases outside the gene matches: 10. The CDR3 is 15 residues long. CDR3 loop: CASSHKRGLGTEAFF. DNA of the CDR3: TGTGCCAGCTCACACAAGAGGGGGCTTGGTACTGAAGCTTTCTTT. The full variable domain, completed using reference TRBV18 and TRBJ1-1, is NAGVMQNPRHLVRRRGQEARLRCSPMKGHSHVYWYRQLPEEGLKFMVYLQKENIIDESGMPKERFSAEFPKEGPSILRIQQVVRGDSAAYFCASSHKRGLGTEAFFGQGTRLTVV.

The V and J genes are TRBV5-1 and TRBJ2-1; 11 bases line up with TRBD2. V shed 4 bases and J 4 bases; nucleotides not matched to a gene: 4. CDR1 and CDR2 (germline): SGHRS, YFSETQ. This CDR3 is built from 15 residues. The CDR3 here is CASSGSGRVYNEQFF. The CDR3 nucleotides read TGCGCCAGCAGCGGTAGCGGGAGGGTGTACAATGAGCAGTTCTTC.

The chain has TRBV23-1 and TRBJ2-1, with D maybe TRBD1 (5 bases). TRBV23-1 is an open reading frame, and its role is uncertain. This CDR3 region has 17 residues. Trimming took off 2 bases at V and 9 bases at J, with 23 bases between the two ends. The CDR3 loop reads CASSQTQGVHVWGEQFF. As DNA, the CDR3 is TGCGCCAGCAGTCAAACCCAGGGCGTCCACGTATGGGGTGAGCAGTTCTTC.